The 18 T cell receptor beta chains reported below all come from one sample, sequenced in a study of graft-versus-host responses after intestinal transplantation (TCRdb year 2021). The sample's time point label, decoded: cells obtained before transplantation from donor or recipient. Library generation was performed with the immunoSEQ multiplex PCR assay. In its TCRdb copy, this immuneACCESS table keeps in-frame sequences only and misses some clones. Where compared with another copy, unresolved V genes explain less than half of these, and the others have no known cause. A total of over 80,000 clones appear in this sample, roughly 90% of them only once. Approximately 0.4% of the sample is held by the ten biggest clonotypes. Their antigens are not known. The input for sequencing was unstimulated CD8+ T cells sorted from spleen or lymph node cells, taken before transplant. These receptors all come from a human donor who was the organ donor for an intestinal transplant.

The chain couples TRBV28 to TRBJ2-7; tentative D call: TRBD1 (5 bases). Germline loops: CDR1 MDHEN, CDR2 SYDVKM. With 8 bases removed from V and 3 bases from J, the gap between germline ends came to 14 bases. This CDR3 spans 13 amino acids. The CDR3 nucleotides read TGTGCCAGCCGAAATTATCAGGGCTACGAGCAGTACTTC. This sequence encodes CASRNYQGYEQYF.

The rearrangement joins TRBV30 to TRBJ2-5; TRBD2 agrees at 8 bases. The J call could be wrong; TRBJ2-7 is a better fit for the DNA end. Germline V gene sequence: CDR1 GTSNPN, CDR2 SVGIG (reference sequence). This CDR3 has 15 amino acids. DNA for the CDR3: TGTGCCTGGAGTGTAGGGGCCGGGGGGGCCTACGAGCAGTACTTC. Translating it yields CAWSVGAGGAYEQYF.

The chain couples TRBV29-1 to TRBJ2-5, with a weak D call TRBD1 (5 bases). The CDR3 is made up of 13 amino acids. Germline values: CDR1 SQVTM, CDR2 ANQGSEA. Trimming removed 2 bases from V and 9 bases from J, with 16 bases in between. The chain's CDR3 is CSVEFDGQGAQYF. Here the CDR3 DNA reads TGCAGCGTTGAATTTGACGGACAAGGGGCCCAGTACTTC.

This clone was seen a single time. This chain connects TRBV7-9 to TRBJ2-5, with 14 bases lining up with TRBD2. Trimming cost V 5 bases and J 4 bases; bases outside gene matches: 9. This CDR3 spans 17 amino acids. Per the germline V gene, CDR1 is SEHNR and CDR2 is FQNEAQ (reference sequence). The CDR3 nucleotides read TGTGCCAGCAGCCCGCGACTAGCGGGGGGGCCGGGAGAGACCCAGTACTTC. Residues: CASSPRLAGGPGETQYF. The full variable domain, with the rest looked up from reference TRBV7-9 and TRBJ2-5, is DTGVSQNPRHKITKRGQNVTFRCDPISEHNRLYWYRQTLGQGPEFLTYFQNEAQLEKSRLLSDRFSAERPKGSFSTLEIQRTEQGDSAMYLCASSPRLAGGPGETQYFGPGTRLLVL.

The chain is built from TRBV5-4 and TRBJ2-5; TRBD1 agrees at 10 bases. Germline CDR1 is SGHNT and CDR2 is YYREEE (reference sequence). The CDR3 contains 13 residues. V gave up 5 bases and J gave up 2 bases; unmatched junction bases: 0. The CDR3 here is CASRDRGQETQYF. The CDR3 bases are TGTGCCAGCAGGGACAGGGGGCAAGAGACCCAGTACTTC. The full variable domain, with the rest looked up from reference TRBV5-4 and TRBJ2-5, is ETGVTQSPTHLIKTRGQQVTLRCSSQSGHNTVSWYQQALGQGPQFIFQYYREEENGRGNFPPRFSGLQFPNYSSELNVNALELDDSALYLCASRDRGQETQYFGPGTRLLVL.

The V call is TRBV5-4, the J call TRBJ1-6; D might be TRBD1 (5 bases). V was trimmed by 4 bases and J by 7 bases, leaving 12 bases between them. The CDR3 loop spans 14 amino acids. The germline V gene has CDR1 SGHNT and CDR2 YYREEE (reference sequence). CDR3 nucleotide sequence: TGTGCCAGCAGCGGCCGGGACTGGAATTCACCCCTCCACTTT. Translation: CASSGRDWNSPLHF.

This rearrangement joins TRBV27 to TRBJ1-5, with TRBD1 as a possible D gene (6 bases). The CDR3 has 14 amino acids. From germline, CDR1 is MNHEY and CDR2 SMNVEV (reference sequence). CDR3 coding DNA: TGTGCTTCGAGGGTTCAGGGGCCCCTTCAGCCCCAGCATTTT. Encoded protein: CASRVQGPLQPQHF.

This CDR3 is CASSLEWYGQPQHF. In nucleotides, the CDR3 is TGTGCCAGCAGCTTAGAGTGGTACGGGCAGCCCCAGCATTTT. The chain uses TRBV7-2 and TRBJ1-5; D unclear. Deletions cut 1 base from V and 7 bases from J, with 11 bases between. Germline V gene sequence: CDR1 SGHTA, CDR2 FQGNSA. The CDR3 extends over 14 amino acids.

The V and J genes are TRBV5-1 and TRBJ2-7; 7 bases align to TRBD2. The CDR3 length is 15 residues. From germline, CDR1 is SGHRS and CDR2 YFSETQ. V lost 0 bases and J lost 2; bases outside the gene matches: 5. The CDR3 here is CASSLARRGTYEQYF. CDR3 DNA: TGCGCCAGCAGCTTGGCGAGGCGGGGGACCTACGAGCAGTACTTC. Based on the CDR3 plus reference TRBV5-1 and TRBJ2-7, the full variable domain is KAGVTQTPRYLIKTRGQQVTLSCSPISGHRSVSWYQQTPGQGLQFLFEYFSETQRNKGNFPGRFSGRQFSNSRSEMNVSTLELGDSALYLCASSLARRGTYEQYFGPGTRLTVT.

The gene calls are TRBV2 and TRBJ2-1; 8 nucleotides align to TRBD1. The CDR3 sequence is 15 residues long. The germline CDR1 and CDR2 sequences are SNHLY and FYNNEI. The trim removed 4 bases at V and 8 bases at J, leaving 10 bases unmatched. DNA of the CDR3: TGTGCCAGCAGTGGGACAGGGATTCGATTCTATGAGCAGTTCTTC. This encodes CASSGTGIRFYEQFF.

For the CDR3, the DNA is TGTGCCAGCAGCCCCCACGGGACAGGACATCAGCCCCAGCATTTT. Residues: CASSPHGTGHQPQHF. The chain recombines TRBV9 with TRBJ1-5, with TRBD1 identical over 8 bases. The trim removed 4 bases at V and 5 bases at J, leaving 8 bases unmatched. The CDR3 contains 15 residues. Germline V gene lookup returns CDR1 SGDLS and CDR2 YYNGEE. The variable domain in full, completed from reference TRBV9 and TRBJ1-5, reads DSGVTQTPKHLITATGQRVTLRCSPRSGDLSVYWYQQSLDQGLQFLIQYYNGEERAKGNILERFSAQQFPDLHSELNLSSLELGDSALYFCASSPHGTGHQPQHFGDGTRLSIL.

The gene calls are TRBV5-1 and TRBJ2-7, with TRBD2 matching over 7 bases. Trimming cost V 7 bases and J 3 bases; bases outside gene matches: 10. Germline V lookup: CDR1 SGHRS, CDR2 YFSETQ. The CDR3 spans 14 residues. CDR3 in amino acids: CASAPSWDYYEQYF. Here the CDR3 DNA reads TGCGCCAGCGCCCCCTCTTGGGACTACTACGAGCAGTACTTC.

The rearrangement links TRBV2 to TRBJ1-1; D is perhaps TRBD1 (5 bases). The V end lost 8 bases, the J end lost 1 base, and 11 bases lay between the germline ends. CDR1 is SNHLY and CDR2 is FYNNEI in the germline V gene. This CDR3 contains 13 residues. The CDR3 protein is CASQGGTNTEAFF. The CDR3 nucleotides are TGTGCCAGCCAGGGCGGAACGAACACTGAAGCTTTCTTT.

V is TRBV9 and J is TRBJ2-7, with 10 nucleotides matching TRBD2. Germline V CDR1 and CDR2: SGDLS, YYNGEE. CDR3 length: 15 amino acids. V shed 2 bases and J 3 bases; nucleotides not matched to a gene: 5. CDR3 sequence: CASSVSGGVDYEQYF. The CDR3 nucleotides read TGTGCCAGCAGCGTGAGCGGGGGGGTCGACTACGAGCAGTACTTC.

The chain combines TRBV11-2 with TRBJ1-2; the D gene is possibly TRBD1 (6 bases). The CDR3 has 15 residues. CDR1 is SGHAT, CDR2 FQNNGV, per germline. Trimming removed 0 bases from V and 2 bases from J, with 10 bases in between. CDR3 amino acids: CASSLEPGANYGYTF. CDR3 nucleotides: TGTGCCAGCAGCTTAGAGCCAGGGGCGAACTATGGCTACACCTTC.

The chain employs TRBV19 and TRBJ2-1, with 7 positions matching TRBD1. V was pared by 7 bases and J by 2 bases, with 2 bases of the junction left unmatched. In germline, CDR1 is LNHDA, CDR2 SQIVND (reference sequence). The CDR3 totals 13 residues. CDR3 nucleotide sequence: TGTGCCAGTACGGGGACAGCCTACAATGAGCAGTTCTTC. It is translated as CASTGTAYNEQFF.

The chain carries TRBV7-9 and TRBJ1-1; no firm D call. The length of the CDR3 is 15 residues. The germline CDR1 and CDR2 sequences are SEHNR and FQNEAQ (reference sequence). V was pared by 1 base and J by 4 bases, with 13 bases between. The CDR3, as DNA: TGTGCCAGCAGCTTAGAGATGGAGAGGAGCACTGAAGCTTTCTTT. This sequence encodes CASSLEMERSTEAFF. Together with reference TRBV7-9 and TRBJ1-1, the CDR3 gives the full variable domain: DTGVSQNPRHKITKRGQNVTFRCDPISEHNRLYWYRQTLGQGPEFLTYFQNEAQLEKSRLLSDRFSAERPKGSFSTLEIQRTEQGDSAMYLCASSLEMERSTEAFFGQGTRLTVV.

The V gene is TRBV4-2, the J gene TRBJ1-1; 8 positions match TRBD1. This CDR3 contains 17 residues. Germline assignment: CDR1 LGHNA and CDR2 YNFKEQ. V lost 4 bases to trimming and J lost 0 bases; unmatched junction nucleotides: 10. Here the CDR3 DNA reads TGTGCCAGCAGCCTCCAGGGGGCGCGGGGGATGAACACTGAAGCTTTCTTT. This gives the protein CASSLQGARGMNTEAFF.